This TCR beta chain was captured in a study of OX40 agonist ivuxolimab in advanced cancers. In the study overall: The costimulatory receptor OX40 (CD134) was targeted by ivuxolimab, a fully human IgG2 agonistic monoclonal antibody. In the dose-escalation cohort, approximately 80% of patients were male, and the mean age was roughly 60 years with a range of about 20 to 79. The point of sequencing TCRbeta in the periphery was to test whether ivuxolimab changed TCR sequence diversity and drove clonal T-cell expansion. Partial responses occurred in three dose-escalation patients, of whom one had hepatocellular carcinoma and two had cutaneous melanoma. Intravenous ivuxolimab was administered to patients every 2 weeks at six dose levels: 0.01, 0.1, 0.3, 1.5, 3 and 10 mg/kg. Among the 50 to 55 dose-escalation patients, 19 had hepatocellular carcinoma, around 15 melanoma, 9 renal cell carcinoma and 9 head and neck cancer. The paper reports the monotherapy dose-escalation portion (N = 52 patients) of the phase I ivuxolimab trial. Prior anti-PD-1, anti-PD-L1 or anti-CTLA-4 therapy was permitted, and 40% of dose-escalation patients had received checkpoint inhibitors. Overall study outcomes, separate from this receptor: The antigen specificity of the peripheral T cells that underwent clonal expansion was not determined. After ivuxolimab, CD8+ T cells had more expanded clones than CD4+ T cells on average. Low levels of normalized T-cell clonal expansion were also seen in some nonresponding patients. Partial responders in the 0.1-3.0 mg/kg groups had among the lowest normalized peripheral clonal expansion, especially among CD8+ T cells. At doses from 0.1 to 3.0 mg/kg, clonal expansion was seen in both CD4+ and CD8+ blood T cells between baseline and week 6.

In the case of this clone: The target of this receptor is not known. Base qualities were left out, and no much larger clone turns up one base away.

Patients with a history of autoimmune disease or receiving systemic immunosuppression were excluded from the trial. Peripheral blood for TCR sequencing was collected from all dose cohorts at baseline, on cycle 4 day 1, and on cycle 7 day 1. Samples came from an open-label, multicenter, first-in-human phase I dose-escalation trial of ivuxolimab. The trial enrolled adults with locally advanced or metastatic head and neck squamous cell, hepatocellular, melanoma or renal cell carcinoma. Before TCR sequencing, CD4+ T cells and CD8+ T cells from peripheral blood were sorted into separate populations. The germline V gene gives CDR1 as SGHRS and CDR2 as YFSETQ. Clipping removes 4 bases from V and 5 bases from J, with 9 as the unmatched junction base count. The CDR3 sequence holds 15 residues, the cysteine and phenylalanine included. CDR3 DNA is the only sequence kept; it has 45 bases, read in frame from the first base.

Genomic DNA was extracted from sorted cells for sequencing of the TCRbeta CDR3 region. The immunoSEQ Assay was used to sequence the TCRbeta CDR3 regions. TCRdb limited this immuneACCESS table to in-frame rearrangements with V and J called. A share of clones is missing; checked studies link under half to unresolved V genes, and the rest is unexplained. Recorded for this sample are roughly 70,000 clones; approximately 85% of them occurred a single time. The ten top clones hold approximately 0.4% of the sample. This clonotype was obtained from an adult with an advanced solid tumor such as melanoma, head and neck, liver or kidney cancer. The sample was CD4+ or CD8+ T cells sorted from blood, taken in a trial of the OX40 agonist ivuxolimab. Rearrangement joined TRBV5-1 to TRBJ2-5, and 9 junctional nucleotides match TRBD1. In nucleotide form, the sequence is TGCGCCAGCAGCGAACGGGGACAGGGACGTGAGACCCAGTACTTC. The encoded protein is CASSERGQGRETQYF. The CDR3 plus the reference TRBV5-1 and TRBJ2-5 genes for the other parts give the full variable domain: KAGVTQTPRYLIKTRGQQVTLSCSPISGHRSVSWYQQTPGQGLQFLFEYFSETQRNKGNFPGRFSGRQFSNSRSEMNVSTLELGDSALYLCASSERGQGRETQYFGPGTRLLVL.